This T cell receptor beta chain was found in a study of CD8+ T cells in alopecia areata. Study at large: Patients in the treated group were given tofacitinib by mouth, 5 to 10 mg twice a day. General observations from the study: Higher clonality was seen in lesional scalp than in normal scalp, especially in alopecia totalis/universalis.

Germline-derived CDR1 and CDR2 are MNHEY and SVGAGI. The CDR3 totals 13 residues. The V end was cut by 0 bases, the J end by 8 bases, with 10 bases between. After isolation, RNA underwent reverse transcription to generate cDNA as the sequencing template. Some clones are missing from TCRdb's copy, which holds only in-frame ones; the method was immunoSEQ multiplex PCR. This sample has 250,000 or so clones, with roughly two thirds found just once. In regard to this clone: The target antigen is unknown.

The chain employs TRBV6-5 and TRBJ1-1; unclear D gene. The material was CD4+ T cells sorted from blood, obtained at week 0. The sequence was collected from a human donor with alopecia areata. The CDR3 spells CASSYSRRVEAFF. CDR3 nucleotides: TGTGCCAGCAGTTACTCTCGGCGGGTCGAAGCTTTCTTT.